Listed below are T cell receptor beta chains from one sample, sequenced in a study of identical twins. TCRdb used MiXCR to reprocess the 5' RACE reads, holding one entry per CDR3 protein. The data hold 200,000 to 250,000 distinct CDR3 sequences, with 7% to 8.5% observed a single time. These same records also appear under a second study, on yellow fever vaccine responses in identical twins.

The sample was CD8+ T cells sorted from blood. These receptors all stem from a woman under 30 in good health. The CDR3 runs from the conserved cysteine through the conserved F or W. D genes are given only for firm matches. The size field is filled for only some rows; it gives once, few, many or a size class.

>few|TRBV15|TRBD1|TRBJ1-5
TGTGCCACCAGCTTACGGACAGGGTGGGGTAGCAATCAGCCCCAGCATTTT
CATSLRTGWGSNQPQHF
>-|TRBV25-1|-|TRBJ2-5
TGTGCCAGCAGTGAAATGGGGGTTGGAGAGACCCAGTACTTC
CASSEMGVGETQYF
>many|TRBV12-3/TRBV12-4|-|TRBJ2-7
TGTGCCAGCAGTTTAGGGGACACGGCCTACGAGCAGTACTTC
CASSLGDTAYEQYF
>few|TRBV4-2|-|TRBJ2-4
TGTGCCAGCAGCCCCACGGACCTCGAAAACATTCAGTACTTC
CASSPTDLENIQYF
>-|TRBV5-1|TRBD2|TRBJ2-7
TGCGCCAGCAGCACGACTAGCGGGAGGGTTTACGAGCAGTACTTC
CASSTTSGRVYEQYF
>many|TRBV7-9|-|TRBJ1-2
TGTGCCAGCGGCTCATCCCCTAACTATGGCTACACCTTC
CASGSSPNYGYTF
>-|TRBV4-1|-|TRBJ1-1
TGCGCCAGCAGCCAAGCTAGGGATGAAGCTTTCTTT
CASSQARDEAFF
>once|TRBV2|-|TRBJ2-7
TGTGCCAGCAGTGAAGAATATACCTACGAGCAGTACTTC
CASSEEYTYEQYF
>many|TRBV5-1|-|TRBJ2-1
TGCGCCAGCAGCTTGGACCTAGCTCTGGGATACGGCGAGCAGTTCTTC
CASSLDLALGYGEQFF
>-|TRBV11-2|-|TRBJ2-7
TGTGCCAGCAGCTTATCCCCATCCACCTACGAGCAGTACTTC
CASSLSPSTYEQYF
>many|TRBV7-8|-|TRBJ1-1
TGTGCCAGCAGCTTGGCTGAAGCTTTCTTT
CASSLAEAFF
>many|TRBV27|-|TRBJ2-1
TGTGCCAGCAGTTTGAGGCCTTCTGGGGATGAGCAGTTCTTC
CASSLRPSGDEQFF
>many|TRBV7-9|-|TRBJ1-1
TGTGCCAGCAGCTTAGCGGAGACGAACACTGAAGCTTTCTTT
CASSLAETNTEAFF
>few|TRBV6-4|TRBD1|TRBJ2-1
TGTGCCAGCAGTGACTTCTACAGGGGCGCGACCTACTACGATGAGCAGTTCTTC
CASSDFYRGATYYDEQFF
>-|TRBV28|-|TRBJ2-7
TGTGCCAGCAGTTTAGCCTATGTTGAGGCAGCGGCCTACTACGAGCAGTACTTC
CASSLAYVEAAAYYEQYF
>-|TRBV10-2|-|TRBJ2-3
TGCGCCAGCAGTGAAGCCAGTAGCACAGATACGCAGTATTTT
CASSEASSTDTQYF
>few|TRBV4-1|TRBD1|TRBJ2-2
TGCGCCAGCAGCCAAGATTGGAGTCAGGACAGGGAGAGTTTCGTCTCCGGGGAGCTGTTTTTT
CASSQDWSQDRESFVSGELFF
>-|TRBV7-9|-|TRBJ2-1
TGTGCCAGCGAAGAGGATGAGCAGTTCTTC
CASEEDEQFF
>many|TRBV5-1|-|TRBJ2-6
TGCGCCAGCAGCCCAAACGACAGGCCCCTTGGTGGGGCCAACGTCCTGACTTTC
CASSPNDRPLGGANVLTF
>-|TRBV28|-|TRBJ1-2
TGTGCCAGCAGTTTCCTAGGGGAGGAGGGCTACACCTTC
CASSFLGEEGYTF
>few|TRBV27|TRBD2|TRBJ2-1
TGTGCCAGCAGTTCCCCGTTTATCGGGGAGGGGCAGTTCTTC
CASSSPFIGEGQFF
>-|TRBV7-6|-|TRBJ2-2
TGTGCCAGCAGCTTGTGGACAGAGAACACCGGGGAGCTGTTTTTT
CASSLWTENTGELFF
>few|TRBV10-2|-|TRBJ2-1
TGCGCCAGCAGTGAGTCCCTGGAAGTCGTATCGTTCTTC
CASSESLEVVSFF
>few|TRBV28|TRBD2|TRBJ2-1
TGTGCCAGCACAAGCGGGACGGGGCAGTTCTTC
CASTSGTGQFF
>-|TRBV12-2|-|TRBJ2-1
TGTGCAAGTCGCTTAGCGGCGACCACCGATGAGCAGTTCTTC
CASRLAATTDEQFF
>-|TRBV13|-|TRBJ2-7
TGTGCCAGCAGCTTAGGTAGGGCCACAACCTACGAGCAGTACTTC
CASSLGRATTYEQYF
>many|TRBV6-2/TRBV6-3|-|TRBJ2-1
TGTGCCAGCAGGGGGACGGGGGAGAATGAGCAGTTCTTC
CASRGTGENEQFF
>-|TRBV27|TRBD2|TRBJ2-1
TGTGCCAGCAGTTTATCGGGACTACACAATGAGCAGTTCTTC
CASSLSGLHNEQFF
>many|TRBV5-1|-|TRBJ1-4
TGCGCCAGCAGCTCCCACCCCAGGGGACGGGCTAATGAAAAACTGTTTTTT
CASSSHPRGRANEKLFF
>few|TRBV12-3/TRBV12-4|-|TRBJ2-7
TGTGCCAGCAGTTTTTCCCCTCCCGAGCAGTACTTC
CASSFSPPEQYF
>many|TRBV5-1|-|TRBJ2-6
TGCGCCAGCAGCTTGGCTTCTGGGGCCAACGTCCTGACTTTC
CASSLASGANVLTF
>many|TRBV7-2|-|TRBJ2-3
TGTGCCAGCAGCTTACCTAAGGGGGCTAGCGGACCAAGCACAGATACGCAGTATTTT
CASSLPKGASGPSTDTQYF
>many|TRBV28|TRBD2|TRBJ2-3
TGTGCCAGCAGTTTCCTCGCAGAAACTAGCGGGAGTTGGTATACGCAGTATTTT
CASSFLAETSGSWYTQYF
>-|TRBV14|TRBD2|TRBJ2-5
TGTGCCAGCAGCCAAGTGACTAGCGGGATGGAGACCCAGTACTTC
CASSQVTSGMETQYF
>-|TRBV20-1|TRBD2|TRBJ2-1
TGCAGTGCTCGGACTAGCGGGAGAAATGAGCAGTTCTTC
CSARTSGRNEQFF
>many|TRBV12-3/TRBV12-4|TRBD1|TRBJ2-7
TGTGCCAGCAGTATAGACAGGGGGGAGCAGTACTTC
CASSIDRGEQYF
>few|TRBV29-1|TRBD2|TRBJ2-1
TGCAGCGTTGGAGGACTAGCGGGAGAATACAATGAGCAGTTCTTC
CSVGGLAGEYNEQFF
>many|TRBV28|-|TRBJ2-3
TGTGCCACCTTATTAGATACGCAGTATTTT
CATLLDTQYF
>many|TRBV24-1|TRBD2|TRBJ2-1
TGTGCCACCAGTGATGAGTCTAGCGGGGGGGCGTACAATGAGCAGTTCTTC
CATSDESSGGAYNEQFF
>-|TRBV11-1|TRBD1|TRBJ2-1
TGTGCCAGCAGCCACCCGCCGGGACAGGGGGACAATGAGCAGTTCTTC
CASSHPPGQGDNEQFF
>few|TRBV6-5|-|TRBJ1-5
TGTGCCAGCAGTTACGCTGTCCCGAATCAGCCCCAGCATTTT
CASSYAVPNQPQHF
>-|TRBV10-3|-|TRBJ2-5
TGTGCCATCAGTGACAGGGGCCAAGAGACCCAGTACTTC
CAISDRGQETQYF